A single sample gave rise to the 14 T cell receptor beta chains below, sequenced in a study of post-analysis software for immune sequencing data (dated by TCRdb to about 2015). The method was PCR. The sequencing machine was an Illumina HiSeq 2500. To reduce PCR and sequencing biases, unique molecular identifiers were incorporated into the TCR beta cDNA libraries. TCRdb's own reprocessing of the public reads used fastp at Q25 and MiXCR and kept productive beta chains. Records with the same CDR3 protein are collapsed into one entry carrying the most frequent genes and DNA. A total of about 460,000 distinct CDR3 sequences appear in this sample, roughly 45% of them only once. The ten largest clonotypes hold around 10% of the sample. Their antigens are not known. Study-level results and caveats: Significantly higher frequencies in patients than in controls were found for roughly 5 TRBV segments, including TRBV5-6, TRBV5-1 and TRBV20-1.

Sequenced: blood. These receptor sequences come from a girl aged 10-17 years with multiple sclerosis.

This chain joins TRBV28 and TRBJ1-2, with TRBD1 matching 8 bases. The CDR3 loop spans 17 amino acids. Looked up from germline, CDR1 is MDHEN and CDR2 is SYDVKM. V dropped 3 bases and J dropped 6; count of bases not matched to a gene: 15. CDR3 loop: CASSFGDGGQAGDGYTF. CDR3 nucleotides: TGTGCCAGCAGTTTCGGAGACGGGGGACAGGCTGGAGATGGCTACACCTTC.

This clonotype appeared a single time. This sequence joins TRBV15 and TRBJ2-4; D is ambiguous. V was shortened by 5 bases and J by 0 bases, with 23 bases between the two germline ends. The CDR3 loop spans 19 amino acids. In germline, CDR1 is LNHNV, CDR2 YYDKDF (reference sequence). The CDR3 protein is CATSDVLAEWDLAKNIQYF. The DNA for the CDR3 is TGTGCCACCAGCGACGTCTTGGCGGAGTGGGATCTAGCCAAAAACATTCAGTACTTC.

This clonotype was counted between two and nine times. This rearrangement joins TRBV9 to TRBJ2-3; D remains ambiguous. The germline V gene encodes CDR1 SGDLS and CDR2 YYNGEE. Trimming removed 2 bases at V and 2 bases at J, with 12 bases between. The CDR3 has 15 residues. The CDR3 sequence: CASSVLTTHTDTQYF. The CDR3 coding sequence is TGTGCCAGCAGCGTTTTAACTACCCACACAGATACGCAGTATTTT.

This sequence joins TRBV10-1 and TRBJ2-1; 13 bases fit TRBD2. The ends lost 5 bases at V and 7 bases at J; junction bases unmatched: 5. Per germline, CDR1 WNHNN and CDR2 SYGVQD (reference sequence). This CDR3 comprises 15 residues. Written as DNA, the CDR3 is TGCGCCAGCAGTTACGGACTAGCGGGAGTAAATGAGCAGTTCTTC. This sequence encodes CASSYGLAGVNEQFF.

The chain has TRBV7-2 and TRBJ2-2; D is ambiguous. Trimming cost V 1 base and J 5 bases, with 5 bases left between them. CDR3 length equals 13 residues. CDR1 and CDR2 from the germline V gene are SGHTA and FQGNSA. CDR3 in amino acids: CASSLGRTGELFF. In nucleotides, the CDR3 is TGTGCCAGCAGCTTAGGGCGTACCGGGGAGCTGTTTTTT.

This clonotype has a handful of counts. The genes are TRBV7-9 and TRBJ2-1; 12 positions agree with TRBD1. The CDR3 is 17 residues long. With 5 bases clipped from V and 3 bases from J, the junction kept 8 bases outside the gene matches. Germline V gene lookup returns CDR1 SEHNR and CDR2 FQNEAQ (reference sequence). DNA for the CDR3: TGTGCCAGCAGCGCCGGGACAGGGGGCGCGGACTACAATGAGCAGTTCTTC. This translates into CASSAGTGGADYNEQFF. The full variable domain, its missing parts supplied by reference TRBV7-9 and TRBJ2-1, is DTGVSQNPRHKITKRGQNVTFRCDPISEHNRLYWYRQTLGQGPEFLTYFQNEAQLEKSRLLSDRFSAERPKGSFSTLEIQRTEQGDSAMYLCASSAGTGGADYNEQFFGPGTRLTVL.

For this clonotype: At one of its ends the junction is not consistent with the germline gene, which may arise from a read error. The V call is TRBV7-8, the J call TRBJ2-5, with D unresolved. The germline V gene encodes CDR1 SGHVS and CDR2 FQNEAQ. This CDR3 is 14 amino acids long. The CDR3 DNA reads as TGTGCCAGTAGCTTAAGAGCCCCCCAAGAGACCCAGTACTTC. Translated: CASSLRAPQETQYF.

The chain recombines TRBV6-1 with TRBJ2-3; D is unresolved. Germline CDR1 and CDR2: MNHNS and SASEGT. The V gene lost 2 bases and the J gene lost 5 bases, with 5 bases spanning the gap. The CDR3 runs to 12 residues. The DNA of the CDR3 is TGTGCCAGCAGTGAATTCGGAGATACGCAGTATTTT. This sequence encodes CASSEFGDTQYF.

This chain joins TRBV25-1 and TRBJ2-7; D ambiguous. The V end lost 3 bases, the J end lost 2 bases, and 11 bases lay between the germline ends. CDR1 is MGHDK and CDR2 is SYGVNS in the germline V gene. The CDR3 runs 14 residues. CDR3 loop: CASSDLRHPYEQYF. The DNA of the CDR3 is TGTGCCAGCAGTGACCTGAGACACCCCTACGAGCAGTACTTC.

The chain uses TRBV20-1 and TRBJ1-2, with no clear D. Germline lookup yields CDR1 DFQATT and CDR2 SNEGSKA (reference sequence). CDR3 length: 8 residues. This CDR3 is CRVKGYTF. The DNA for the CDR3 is TGCAGGGTGAAAGGCTACACCTTC.

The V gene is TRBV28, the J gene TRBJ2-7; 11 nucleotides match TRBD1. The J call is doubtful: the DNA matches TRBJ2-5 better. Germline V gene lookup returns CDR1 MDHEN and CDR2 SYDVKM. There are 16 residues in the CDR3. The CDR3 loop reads CASSLYGTGGDETQYF. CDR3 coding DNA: TGTGCCAGCAGTTTATATGGGACAGGGGGTGACGAGACCCAGTACTTC.

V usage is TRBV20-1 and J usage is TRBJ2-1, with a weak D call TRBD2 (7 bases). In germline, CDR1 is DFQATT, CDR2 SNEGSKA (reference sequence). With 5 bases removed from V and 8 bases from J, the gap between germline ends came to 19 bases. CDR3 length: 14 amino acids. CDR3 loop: CSAWGLAAGDEQFF. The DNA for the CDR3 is TGCAGTGCTTGGGGGCTAGCGGCAGGCGATGAGCAGTTCTTC.

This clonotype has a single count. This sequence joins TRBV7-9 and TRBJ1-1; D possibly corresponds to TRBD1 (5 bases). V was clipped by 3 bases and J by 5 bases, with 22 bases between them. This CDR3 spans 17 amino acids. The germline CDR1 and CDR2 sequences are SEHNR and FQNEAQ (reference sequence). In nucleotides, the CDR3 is TGTGCCAGCAGCTTTCGACCTCAGGCGGGAGGGGAAACTGAAGCTTTCTTT. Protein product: CASSFRPQAGGETEAFF.

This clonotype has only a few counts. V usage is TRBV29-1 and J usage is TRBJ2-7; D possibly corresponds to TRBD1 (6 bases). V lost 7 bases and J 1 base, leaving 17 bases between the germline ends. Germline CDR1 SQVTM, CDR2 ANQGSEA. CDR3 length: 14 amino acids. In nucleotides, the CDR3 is TGCAGCGCCCGATTTACACAGGGATCCTACGAGCAGTACTTC. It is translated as CSARFTQGSYEQYF.